The clone carrying this TCR beta chain appeared many times. Its specificity is not known. TCRdb used MiXCR to reprocess the reads, holding one entry per CDR3 protein. Of just over 300,000 distinct CDR3 sequences listed, about a sixth are singletons. There are 15 residues in the CDR3. The V gene lost 8 bases and the J gene lost 4 bases, with 20 bases spanning the gap. Germline CDR1 MNHNS, CDR2 SASEGT. This sample was taken from a study of T cell repertoires in cytomegalovirus infection. Across the whole study: Indications of both CMV infection and matching HLA type were provided by public TCR beta signatures. Whole-study results and caveats: There were carriers of CMV plus the relevant HLA, and cumulative public TCR beta family frequency identified them.

The chain uses TRBV6-1 and TRBJ1-1; tentatively, D is TRBD1 (5 bases). Sequencing used PBMCs. The sequence was obtained from a human donor in good health (CMV status not recorded). Some clones in this sample may be carry-over from other donors' samples. CDR3 DNA sequence: TGTGCCAGCCTGGCAGGGAGATATGAAGGCACTGAAGCTTTCTTT. Protein sequence: CASLAGRYEGTEAFF.